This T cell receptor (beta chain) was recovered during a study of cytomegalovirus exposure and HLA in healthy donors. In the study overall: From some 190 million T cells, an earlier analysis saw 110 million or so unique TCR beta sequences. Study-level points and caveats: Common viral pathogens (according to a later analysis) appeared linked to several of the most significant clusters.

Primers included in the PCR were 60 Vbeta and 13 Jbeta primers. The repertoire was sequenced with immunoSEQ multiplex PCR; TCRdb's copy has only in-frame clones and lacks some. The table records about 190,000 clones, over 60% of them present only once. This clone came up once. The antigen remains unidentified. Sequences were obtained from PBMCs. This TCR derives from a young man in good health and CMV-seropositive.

CDR3 loop: CASSPLIRQGRETQYF. The CDR3 coding sequence is TGTGCCAGCTCACCTCTTATAAGACAGGGCAGAGAGACCCAGTACTTC. The V call is TRBV18, the J call TRBJ2-5, with 7 bases fitting TRBD1. CDR3 length: 16 amino acids. Germline V gives CDR1 KGHSH, CDR2 LQKENI. The ends lost 3 bases at V and 4 bases at J; junction bases unmatched: 11.